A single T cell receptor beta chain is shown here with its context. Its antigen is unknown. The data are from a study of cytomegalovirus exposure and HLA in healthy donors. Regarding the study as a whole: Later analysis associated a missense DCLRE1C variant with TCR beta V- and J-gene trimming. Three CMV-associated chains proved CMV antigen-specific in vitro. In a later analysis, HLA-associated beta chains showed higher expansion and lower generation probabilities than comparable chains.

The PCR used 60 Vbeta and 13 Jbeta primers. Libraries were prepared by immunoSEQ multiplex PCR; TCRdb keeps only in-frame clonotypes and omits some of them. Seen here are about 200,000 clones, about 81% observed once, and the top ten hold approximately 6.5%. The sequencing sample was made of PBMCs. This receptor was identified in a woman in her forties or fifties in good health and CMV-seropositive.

The CDR3 loop is CASSPRGQVTYEQYF. CDR3 DNA: TGTGCCAGCTCACCACGGGGACAGGTGACCTACGAGCAGTACTTC. This chain links TRBV18 with TRBJ2-7; TRBD1 matches 8 bases. The germline V gene has CDR1 KGHSH and CDR2 LQKENI. The ends lost 1 base at V and 2 bases at J; junction bases unmatched: 4. The CDR3 is made up of 15 amino acids. The whole variable domain, remainder taken from reference TRBV18 and TRBJ2-7, is NAGVMQNPRHLVRRRGQEARLRCSPMKGHSHVYWYRQLPEEGLKFMVYLQKENIIDESGMPKERFSAEFPKEGPSILRIQQVVRGDSAAYFCASSPRGQVTYEQYFGPGTRLTVT.